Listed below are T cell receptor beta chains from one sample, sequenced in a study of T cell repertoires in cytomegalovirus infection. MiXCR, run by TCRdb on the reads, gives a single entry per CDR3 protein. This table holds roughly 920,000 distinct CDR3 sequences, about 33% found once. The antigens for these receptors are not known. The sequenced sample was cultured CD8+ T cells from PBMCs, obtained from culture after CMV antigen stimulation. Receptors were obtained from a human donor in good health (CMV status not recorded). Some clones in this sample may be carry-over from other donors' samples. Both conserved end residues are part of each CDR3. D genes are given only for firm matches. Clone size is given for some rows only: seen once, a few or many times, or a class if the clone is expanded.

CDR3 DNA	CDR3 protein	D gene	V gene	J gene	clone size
TGTGCCAGCAGCCCCGGAGGACTAGCGGGGGGGTTTTTGCGTCTCAATGAGCAGTTCTTC	CASSPGGLAGGFLRLNEQFF	TRBD2	TRBV13	TRBJ2-1	-
TGTGCCACCGACCCAGGGAACAGGCAACAAAGGAGGGGCACTGAAGCTTTCTTT	CATDPGNRQQRRGTEAFF	-	TRBV6-2/TRBV6-3	TRBJ1-1	-
TGTGCCAGCAGTCCCGACGGTACCTCTGGAAACACCATATATTTT	CASSPDGTSGNTIYF	-	TRBV6-6	TRBJ1-3	-
TGTGCCAGCAGCAGGTGGGGACTAGCGGTCCCCTCCTACAATGAGCAGTTCTTC	CASSRWGLAVPSYNEQFF	TRBD2	TRBV7-2	TRBJ2-1	many
TGTGCCAGCAGGCCGGGGCAGCAGAACACTGAAGCTTTCTTT	CASRPGQQNTEAFF	-	TRBV27	TRBJ1-1	few
TGTGCCAGCAGCCTCCGGGACAGGGGGGACAATGAGCAGTTCTTC	CASSLRDRGDNEQFF	TRBD1	TRBV12-3/TRBV12-4	TRBJ2-1	many
TGTGCCAGTAGTATAGCTTGGGACAGGGGGCGCTTAGGCAATGAGCAGTTCTTC	CASSIAWDRGRLGNEQFF	TRBD1	TRBV19	TRBJ2-1	few
TGTGCCAGCAGGGGGGGGGCGGGGACTAGCGGGGGGCCGGCCGCCCTTGAGCAGTTCTTC	CASRGGAGTSGGPAALEQFF	TRBD2	TRBV27	TRBJ2-1	-
TGTGCCAGCAGCCCGGGGACTAGCCAAATGGGCTACGAGCAGTACTTC	CASSPGTSQMGYEQYF	TRBD2	TRBV5-4	TRBJ2-7	few
TGTGCCAGCAGCAGGGGAGTTCAAGAGACCCAGTACTTC	CASSRGVQETQYF	-	TRBV11-2	TRBJ2-5	few
TGTGCCAGCAGTTATCAGGGTGCCGGGACTTTCTTT	CASSYQGAGTFF	-	TRBV6-5	TRBJ1-1	-
TGCGCCTGCAGCCCCGGGGGCGGGCAGTTCTTC	CACSPGGGQFF	-	TRBV4-1	TRBJ2-1	-
TGCAGCGTTGGGATTCGGGAGAACTATGGCTACACCTTC	CSVGIRENYGYTF	-	TRBV29-1	TRBJ1-2	-
TGTGCCAGCAGCTTAGCCCCCTGGGAAGGGAATCACAATGAGCAGTTCTTC	CASSLAPWEGNHNEQFF	-	TRBV7-9	TRBJ2-1	-
TGTGCCAGCAGCCTAGGGCCCGGGAAGAACACTGAAGCTTTCTTT	CASSLGPGKNTEAFF	-	TRBV14	TRBJ1-1	-
TGTGCCAGCATCCCGGACAGGGAGTACTACGAGCAGTACTTC	CASIPDREYYEQYF	TRBD1	TRBV6-1	TRBJ2-7	-
TGTGCCAGCAGTTCGACAGGGTATACGAATGAGCAGTTCTTC	CASSSTGYTNEQFF	TRBD1	TRBV6-2/TRBV6-3	TRBJ2-1	-
TGTGCCAGCAGGGGCCAACTCTATGGCTACACCTTC	CASRGQLYGYTF	-	TRBV7-9	TRBJ1-2	many
TGTGCCAGCAGTCAAATAGAAAACGAGCAGTACTTC	CASSQIENEQYF	-	TRBV27	TRBJ2-7	few
TGTGCCAGCACCACCGGATACAATGAGCAGTTCTTC	CASTTGYNEQFF	-	TRBV12-3/TRBV12-4	TRBJ2-1	many
TGTGCCAGCAGTTTCGGGACACTTACCTACGAGCAGTACTTC	CASSFGTLTYEQYF	-	TRBV27	TRBJ2-7	many
TGTGCCAGCAGCTTAGATAGCGGGGGGGCCTACGAGCAGTACTTC	CASSLDSGGAYEQYF	TRBD2	TRBV7-2	TRBJ2-7	many
TGTGCCAGCAGCTCCCCCTTAGCGGGGGGAACCTACAATGAGCAGTTCTTC	CASSSPLAGGTYNEQFF	TRBD2	TRBV7-4	TRBJ2-1	-
TGTGCCAGCAGTTTTGACGTTGGGGGACCACCCTCGAAAGAGACCCAGTACTTC	CASSFDVGGPPSKETQYF	-	TRBV12-3/TRBV12-4	TRBJ2-5	-
TGTGCCAGCAGTTTATATAGCGGGGGGGCAGGCACAGATACGCAGTATTTT	CASSLYSGGAGTDTQYF	TRBD2	TRBV27	TRBJ2-3	few
TGTGCCAGCAGCTTCTACAGGGAGGGCACTGAAGCTTTCTTT	CASSFYREGTEAFF	-	TRBV11-2	TRBJ1-1	-
TGTGCCAGCAGTGTTCCGGAGCAGTACTTC	CASSVPEQYF	-	TRBV2	TRBJ2-7	-
TGCAGTGCTAGAGAGAGGAGGCAGGCGGAAGAGACCCAGTACTTC	CSARERRQAEETQYF	-	TRBV20-1	TRBJ2-5	-
TGTGCCAGCAGCTTATCCCGAGAGACCCAGTACTTC	CASSLSRETQYF	-	TRBV7-8	TRBJ2-5	many
TGTGCCAGCAGTAGACAGGGGCCGAACACTGAAGCTTTCTTT	CASSRQGPNTEAFF	TRBD1	TRBV9	TRBJ1-1	-
TGCAGTGCTAGGGGACTAGCGGGGGACTACAATGAGCAGTTCTTC	CSARGLAGDYNEQFF	TRBD2	TRBV20-1	TRBJ2-1	-
TGTGCCAGCAGCCCTCCCGGAGGACGCCGTGAAGCTTTCTTT	CASSPPGGRREAFF	-	TRBV3-1	TRBJ1-1	-
TGCGCCAGCAGCTTGCCTTTGGACAGCCCCCAAGATACGCAGTATTTT	CASSLPLDSPQDTQYF	-	TRBV5-1	TRBJ2-3	-
TGTGCAATACGAGGGGGAAACATTCAGTACTTC	CAIRGGNIQYF	-	TRBV7-2	TRBJ2-4	many
TGTGCCATCAGTGAGTCCAGCGGTCCAGATACGCAGTATTTT	CAISESSGPDTQYF	-	TRBV10-3	TRBJ2-3	-
TGTGCCAGCAGCCGCGGGAGGGGACAGGGCTACAATGAGCAGTTCTTC	CASSRGRGQGYNEQFF	-	TRBV11-2	TRBJ2-1	-
TGTGCCAGCAGTGATAGGGGGATGGCCATTCAGTACTTC	CASSDRGMAIQYF	-	TRBV25-1	TRBJ2-4	-
TGTGCCAGCAGCCCCCCCGACGGGACAGATACGCAGTATTTT	CASSPPDGTDTQYF	-	TRBV7-6	TRBJ2-3	many
TGTGCCAGCAGTGGGGGCAGGGGGCACTACGAGCAGTACTTC	CASSGGRGHYEQYF	TRBD1	TRBV2	TRBJ2-7	-
TGTGCCAGCAGCGACCAAAAAGCTGGCGTCGATGAAAAACTGTTTTTT	CASSDQKAGVDEKLFF	-	TRBV7-9	TRBJ1-4	few
TGTGCCAGCAGCTCGAGGGGCATACTTTCCTCTAATGAAAAACTGTTTTTT	CASSSRGILSSNEKLFF	-	TRBV7-9	TRBJ1-4	-